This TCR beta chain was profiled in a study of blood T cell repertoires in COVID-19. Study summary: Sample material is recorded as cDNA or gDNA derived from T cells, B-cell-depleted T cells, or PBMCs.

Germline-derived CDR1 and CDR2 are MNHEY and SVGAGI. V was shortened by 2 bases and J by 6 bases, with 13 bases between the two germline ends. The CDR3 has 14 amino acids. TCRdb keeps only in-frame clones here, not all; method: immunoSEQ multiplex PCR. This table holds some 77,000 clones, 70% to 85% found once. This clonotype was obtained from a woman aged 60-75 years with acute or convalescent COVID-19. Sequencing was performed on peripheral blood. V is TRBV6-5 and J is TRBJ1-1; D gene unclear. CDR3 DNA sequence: TGTGCCAGCAGTTACCGGTCCGCGGGCTCTGAAGCTTTCTTT. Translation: CASSYRSAGSEAFF.